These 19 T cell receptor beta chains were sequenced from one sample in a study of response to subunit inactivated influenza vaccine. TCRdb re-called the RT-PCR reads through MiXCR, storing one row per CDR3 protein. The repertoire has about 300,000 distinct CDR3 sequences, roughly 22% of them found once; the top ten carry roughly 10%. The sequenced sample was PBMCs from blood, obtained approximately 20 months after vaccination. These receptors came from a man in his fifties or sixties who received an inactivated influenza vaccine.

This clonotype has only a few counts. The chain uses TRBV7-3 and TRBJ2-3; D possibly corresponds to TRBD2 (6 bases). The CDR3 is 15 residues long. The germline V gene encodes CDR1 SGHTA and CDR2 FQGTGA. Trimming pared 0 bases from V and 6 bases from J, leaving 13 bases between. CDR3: CASSLTGSAGDTQYF. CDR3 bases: TGTGCCAGCAGCTTAACAGGGAGCGCGGGGGATACGCAGTATTTT.

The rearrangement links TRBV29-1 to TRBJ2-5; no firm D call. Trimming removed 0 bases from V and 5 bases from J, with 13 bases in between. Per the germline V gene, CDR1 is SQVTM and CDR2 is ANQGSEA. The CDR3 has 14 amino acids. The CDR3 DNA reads TGCAGCGTTGAAGATCATTCAGGTTGGGAGACCCAGTACTTC. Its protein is CSVEDHSGWETQYF.

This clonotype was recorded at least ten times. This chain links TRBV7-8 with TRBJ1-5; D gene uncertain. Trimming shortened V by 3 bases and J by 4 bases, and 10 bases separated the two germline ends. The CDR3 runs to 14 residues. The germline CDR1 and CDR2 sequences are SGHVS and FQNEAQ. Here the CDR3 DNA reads TGTGCCAGCAGCTTTGGCACCGTAAATCAGCCCCAGCATTTT. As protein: CASSFGTVNQPQHF.

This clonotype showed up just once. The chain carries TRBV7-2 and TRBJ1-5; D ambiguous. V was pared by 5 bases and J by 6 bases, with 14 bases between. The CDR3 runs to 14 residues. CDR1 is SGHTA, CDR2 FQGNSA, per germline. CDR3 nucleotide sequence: TGTGCCAGCAGCACCAACGGTGGGGTTCAGCCCCAGCATTTT. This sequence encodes CASSTNGGVQPQHF.

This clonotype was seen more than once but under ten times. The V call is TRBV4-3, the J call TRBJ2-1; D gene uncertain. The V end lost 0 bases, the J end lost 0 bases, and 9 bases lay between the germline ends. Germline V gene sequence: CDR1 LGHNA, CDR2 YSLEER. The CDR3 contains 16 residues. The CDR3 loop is CASSQDDVSSYNEQFF. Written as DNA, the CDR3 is TGCGCCAGCAGCCAAGATGACGTTAGCTCCTACAATGAGCAGTTCTTC.

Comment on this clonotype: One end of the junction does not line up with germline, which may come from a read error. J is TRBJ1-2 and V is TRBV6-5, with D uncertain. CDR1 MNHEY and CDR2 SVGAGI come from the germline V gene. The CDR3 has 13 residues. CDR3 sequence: CASSYQTNYCYTF. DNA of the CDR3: TGTGCCAGCAGTTACCAAACTAACTATTGCTACACCTTC.

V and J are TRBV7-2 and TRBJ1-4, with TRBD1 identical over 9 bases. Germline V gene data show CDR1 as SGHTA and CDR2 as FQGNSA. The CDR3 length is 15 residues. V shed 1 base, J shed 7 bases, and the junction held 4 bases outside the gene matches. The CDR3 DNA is TGTGCCAGCAGCTTAGATGGACAGGGGAGTGAAAAACTGTTTTTT. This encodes CASSLDGQGSEKLFF.

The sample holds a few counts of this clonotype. CDR3 bases: TGTGCCAGCAGCCCAGGACCAGCGGATGAGCAGTTCTTC. As protein: CASSPGPADEQFF. The V and J genes are TRBV11-2 and TRBJ2-1; D may be TRBD2 (5 bases). Germline V gene lookup returns CDR1 SGHAT and CDR2 FQNNGV. The CDR3 is 13 amino acids. With 5 bases removed from V and 8 bases from J, the gap between germline ends came to 13 bases.

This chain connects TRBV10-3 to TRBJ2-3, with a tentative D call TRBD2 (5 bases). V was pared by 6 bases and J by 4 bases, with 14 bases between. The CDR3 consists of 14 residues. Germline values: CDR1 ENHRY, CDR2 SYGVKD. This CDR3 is CAIRSEGRADTQYF. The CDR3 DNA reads TGTGCCATCAGATCTGAGGGCCGCGCAGATACGCAGTATTTT.

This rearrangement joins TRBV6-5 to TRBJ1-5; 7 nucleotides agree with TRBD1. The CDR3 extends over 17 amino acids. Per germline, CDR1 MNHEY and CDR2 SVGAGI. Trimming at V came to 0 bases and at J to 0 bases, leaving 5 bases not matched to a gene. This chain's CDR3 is CASSYSGQQYSNQPQHF. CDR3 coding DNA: TGTGCCAGCAGTTACTCGGGACAGCAATATAGCAATCAGCCCCAGCATTTT.

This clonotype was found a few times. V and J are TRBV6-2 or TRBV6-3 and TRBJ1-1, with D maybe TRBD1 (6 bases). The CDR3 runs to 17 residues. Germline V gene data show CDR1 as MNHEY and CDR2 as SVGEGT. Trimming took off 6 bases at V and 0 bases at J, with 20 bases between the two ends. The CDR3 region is CASRTPRDTKLNTEAFF. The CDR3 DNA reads TGTGCCAGCAGAACCCCCCGGGACACAAAACTGAACACTGAAGCTTTCTTT.

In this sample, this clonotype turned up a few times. The CDR3 DNA is TGCAGCGTCGAGGAGGGGGGAACTGAAGCTTTCTTT. Translating it yields CSVEEGGTEAFF. The chain couples TRBV29-1 to TRBJ1-1, with D possibly TRBD1 on 6 matching bases. The CDR3 sequence is 12 residues long. Between the trimmed V and J ends, which lost 6 bases and 5 bases, there was a span of 13 bases. Germline lookup yields CDR1 SQVTM and CDR2 ANQGSEA.

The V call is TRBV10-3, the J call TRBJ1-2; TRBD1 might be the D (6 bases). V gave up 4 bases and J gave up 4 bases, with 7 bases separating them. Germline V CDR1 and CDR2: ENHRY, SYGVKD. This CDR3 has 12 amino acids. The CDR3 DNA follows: TGTGCCATCAGTGCACAGGGCTATGGCTACACCTTC. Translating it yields CAISAQGYGYTF.

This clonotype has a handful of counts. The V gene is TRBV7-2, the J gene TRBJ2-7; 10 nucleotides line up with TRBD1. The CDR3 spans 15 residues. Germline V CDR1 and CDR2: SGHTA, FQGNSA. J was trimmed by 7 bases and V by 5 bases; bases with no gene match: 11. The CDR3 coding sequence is TGTGCCAGCAGCATGCGCGGGACAGGGGTGGGGGAGCAGTACTTC. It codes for CASSMRGTGVGEQYF. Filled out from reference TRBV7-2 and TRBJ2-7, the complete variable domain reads GAGVSQSPSNKVTEKGKDVELRCDPISGHTALYWYRQSLGQGLEFLIYFQGNSAPDKSGLPSDRFSAERTGGSVSTLTIQRTQQEDSAVYLCASSMRGTGVGEQYFGPGTRLTVT.

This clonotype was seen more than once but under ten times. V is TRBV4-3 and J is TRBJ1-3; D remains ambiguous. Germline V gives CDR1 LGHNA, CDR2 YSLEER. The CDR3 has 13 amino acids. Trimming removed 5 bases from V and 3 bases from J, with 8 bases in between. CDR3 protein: CASSGQVGNTIYF. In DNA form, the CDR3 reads TGCGCCAGCAGCGGGCAGGTTGGAAACACCATATATTTT.

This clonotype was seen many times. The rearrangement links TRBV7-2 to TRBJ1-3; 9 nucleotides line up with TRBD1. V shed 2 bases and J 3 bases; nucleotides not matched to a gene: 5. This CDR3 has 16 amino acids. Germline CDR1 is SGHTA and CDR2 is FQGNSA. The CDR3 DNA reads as TGTGCCAGCAGCTTACGACAGGGGGAGGGTGGAAACACCATATATTTT. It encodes CASSLRQGEGGNTIYF.

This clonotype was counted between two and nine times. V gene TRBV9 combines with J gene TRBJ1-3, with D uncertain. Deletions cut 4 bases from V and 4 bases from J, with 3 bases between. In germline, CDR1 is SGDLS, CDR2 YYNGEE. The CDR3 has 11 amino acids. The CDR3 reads CASSKGNTIYF. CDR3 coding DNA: TGTGCCAGCAGCAAAGGAAACACCATATATTTT.

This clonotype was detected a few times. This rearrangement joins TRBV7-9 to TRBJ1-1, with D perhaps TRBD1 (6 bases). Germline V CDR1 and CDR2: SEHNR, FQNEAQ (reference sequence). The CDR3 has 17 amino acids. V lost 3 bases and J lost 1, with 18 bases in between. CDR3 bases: TGTGCCAGCAGCTTGCTCCCCAGGGAGGGGGAGAACACTGAAGCTTTCTTT. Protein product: CASSLLPREGENTEAFF.

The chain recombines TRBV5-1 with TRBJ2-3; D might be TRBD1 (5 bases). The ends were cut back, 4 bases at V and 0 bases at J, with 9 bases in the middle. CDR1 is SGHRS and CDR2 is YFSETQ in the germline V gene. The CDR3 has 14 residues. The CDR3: CASSEGASTDTQYF. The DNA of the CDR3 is TGCGCCAGCAGCGAAGGGGCTAGCACAGATACGCAGTATTTT.